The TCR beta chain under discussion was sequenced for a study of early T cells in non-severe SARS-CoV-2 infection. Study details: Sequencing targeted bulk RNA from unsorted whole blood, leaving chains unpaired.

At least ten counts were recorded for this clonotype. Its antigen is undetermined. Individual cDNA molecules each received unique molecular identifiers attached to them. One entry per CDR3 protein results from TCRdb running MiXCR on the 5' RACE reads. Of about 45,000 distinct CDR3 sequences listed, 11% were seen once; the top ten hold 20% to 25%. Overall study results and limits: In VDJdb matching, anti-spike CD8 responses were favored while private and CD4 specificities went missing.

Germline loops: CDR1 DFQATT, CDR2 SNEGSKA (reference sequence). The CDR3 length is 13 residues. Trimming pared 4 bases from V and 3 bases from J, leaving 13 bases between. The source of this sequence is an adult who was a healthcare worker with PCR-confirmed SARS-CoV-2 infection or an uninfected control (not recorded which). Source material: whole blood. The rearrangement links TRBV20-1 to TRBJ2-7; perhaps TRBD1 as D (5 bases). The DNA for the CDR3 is TGCAGTGCTATGTCCGGCAGGGTCTACGAGCAGTACTTC. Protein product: CSAMSGRVYEQYF.